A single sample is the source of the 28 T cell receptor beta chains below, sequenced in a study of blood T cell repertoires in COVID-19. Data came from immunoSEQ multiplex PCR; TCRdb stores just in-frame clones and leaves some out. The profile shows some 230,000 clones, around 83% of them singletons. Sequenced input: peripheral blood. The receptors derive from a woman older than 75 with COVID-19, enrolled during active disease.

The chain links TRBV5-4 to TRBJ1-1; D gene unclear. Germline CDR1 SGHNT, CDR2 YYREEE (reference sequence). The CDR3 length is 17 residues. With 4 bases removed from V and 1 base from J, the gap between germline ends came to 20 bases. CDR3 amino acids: CASSPHPSGKGNTEAFF. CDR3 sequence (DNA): TGTGCCAGCAGCCCCCACCCCTCGGGGAAGGGGAACACTGAAGCTTTCTTT.

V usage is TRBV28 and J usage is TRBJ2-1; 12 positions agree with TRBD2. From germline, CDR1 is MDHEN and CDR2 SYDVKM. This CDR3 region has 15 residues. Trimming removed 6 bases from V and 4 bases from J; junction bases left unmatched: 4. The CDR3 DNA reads TGTGCCAGCAGGGCAACTAGCGGGGGGTACAATGAGCAGTTCTTC. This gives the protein CASRATSGGYNEQFF.

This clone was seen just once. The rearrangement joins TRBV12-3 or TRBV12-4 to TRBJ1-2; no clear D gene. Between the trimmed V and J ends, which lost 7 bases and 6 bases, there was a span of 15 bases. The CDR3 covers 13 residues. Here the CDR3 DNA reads TGTGCCAGCACTTTCATCGGGGTTGATGGCTACACCTTC. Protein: CASTFIGVDGYTF.

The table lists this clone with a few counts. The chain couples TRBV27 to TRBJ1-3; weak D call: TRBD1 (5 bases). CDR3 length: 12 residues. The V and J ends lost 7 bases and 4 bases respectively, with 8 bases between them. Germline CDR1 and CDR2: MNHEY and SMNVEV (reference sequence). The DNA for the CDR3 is TGTGCCAGCAAATCAGGGGGAAACACCATATATTTT. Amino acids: CASKSGGNTIYF.

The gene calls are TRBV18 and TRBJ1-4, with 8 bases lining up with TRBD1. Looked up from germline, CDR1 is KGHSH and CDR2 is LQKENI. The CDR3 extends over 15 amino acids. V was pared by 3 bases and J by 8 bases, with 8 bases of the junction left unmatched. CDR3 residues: CASSPNDRGTEKLFF. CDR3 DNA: TGTGCCAGCTCACCGAACGACAGGGGTACCGAAAAACTGTTTTTT. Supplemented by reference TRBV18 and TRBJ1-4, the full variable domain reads NAGVMQNPRHLVRRRGQEARLRCSPMKGHSHVYWYRQLPEEGLKFMVYLQKENIIDESGMPKERFSAEFPKEGPSILRIQQVVRGDSAAYFCASSPNDRGTEKLFFGSGTQLSVL.

The CDR3 reads CSARVRDEQFF. CDR3 coding DNA: TGCAGTGCTAGAGTACGGGATGAGCAGTTCTTC. The gene calls are TRBV20-1 and TRBJ2-1; D gene ambiguous. CDR3 length: 11 residues. V lost 1 base and J lost 8, with 6 bases in between. Looked up from germline, CDR1 is DFQATT and CDR2 is SNEGSKA (reference sequence).

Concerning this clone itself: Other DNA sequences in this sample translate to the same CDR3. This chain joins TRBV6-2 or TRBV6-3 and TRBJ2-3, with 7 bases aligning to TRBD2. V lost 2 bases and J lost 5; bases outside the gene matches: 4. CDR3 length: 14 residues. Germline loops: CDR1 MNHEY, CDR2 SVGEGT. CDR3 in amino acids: CASSYTGGLDTQYF. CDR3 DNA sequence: TGTGCCAGCAGTTACACGGGGGGATTAGATACGCAGTATTTT.

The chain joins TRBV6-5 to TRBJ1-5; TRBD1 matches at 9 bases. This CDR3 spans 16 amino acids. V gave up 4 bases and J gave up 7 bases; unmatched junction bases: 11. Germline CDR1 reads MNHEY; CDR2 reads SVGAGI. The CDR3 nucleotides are TGTGCCAGCAGTTTTTCAAGTCCCGGGACAGGGCAGCCCCAGCATTTT. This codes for CASSFSSPGTGQPQHF.

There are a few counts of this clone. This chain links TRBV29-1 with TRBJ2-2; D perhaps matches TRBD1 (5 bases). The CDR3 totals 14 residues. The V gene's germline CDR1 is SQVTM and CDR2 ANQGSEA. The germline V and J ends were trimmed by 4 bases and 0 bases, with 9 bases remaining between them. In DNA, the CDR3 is TGCAGCGTTGGTAGGGGTGCGAACACCGGGGAGCTGTTTTTT. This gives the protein CSVGRGANTGELFF.

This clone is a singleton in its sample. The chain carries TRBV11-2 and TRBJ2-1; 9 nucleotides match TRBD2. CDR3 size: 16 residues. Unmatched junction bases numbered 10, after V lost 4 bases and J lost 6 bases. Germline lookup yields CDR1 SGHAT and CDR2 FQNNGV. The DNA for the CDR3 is TGTGCCAGCAGCTCAGGGGCGGGAGGGCCACGCAATGAGCAGTTCTTC. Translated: CASSSGAGGPRNEQFF.

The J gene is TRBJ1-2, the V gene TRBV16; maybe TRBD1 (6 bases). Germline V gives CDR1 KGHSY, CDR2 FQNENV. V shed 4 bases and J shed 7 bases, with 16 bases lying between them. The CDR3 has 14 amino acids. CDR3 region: CASSPSGGAVGYTF. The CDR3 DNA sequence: TGTGCCAGCAGCCCCAGTGGGGGGGCGGTTGGCTACACCTTC.

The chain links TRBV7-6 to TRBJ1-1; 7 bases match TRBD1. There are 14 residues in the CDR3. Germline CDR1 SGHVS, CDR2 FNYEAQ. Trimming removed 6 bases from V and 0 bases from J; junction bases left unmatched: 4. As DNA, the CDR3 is TGTGCCAGCAGGGCGGGACAGCTGAACACTGAAGCTTTCTTT. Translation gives CASRAGQLNTEAFF.

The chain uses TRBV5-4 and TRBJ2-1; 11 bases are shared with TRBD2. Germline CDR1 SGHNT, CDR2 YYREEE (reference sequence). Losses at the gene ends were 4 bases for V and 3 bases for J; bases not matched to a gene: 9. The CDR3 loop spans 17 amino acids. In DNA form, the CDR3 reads TGTGCCAGCAGCCTAGGACTAGCGGGTCGGAACTACAATGAGCAGTTCTTC. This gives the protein CASSLGLAGRNYNEQFF.

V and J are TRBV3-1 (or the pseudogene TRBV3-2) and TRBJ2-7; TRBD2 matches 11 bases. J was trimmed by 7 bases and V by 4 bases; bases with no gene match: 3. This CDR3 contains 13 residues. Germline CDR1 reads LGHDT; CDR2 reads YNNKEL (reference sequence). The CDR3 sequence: CASSLSGRGEQYF. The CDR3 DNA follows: TGTGCCAGCAGCCTTAGCGGGAGGGGGGAGCAGTACTTC.

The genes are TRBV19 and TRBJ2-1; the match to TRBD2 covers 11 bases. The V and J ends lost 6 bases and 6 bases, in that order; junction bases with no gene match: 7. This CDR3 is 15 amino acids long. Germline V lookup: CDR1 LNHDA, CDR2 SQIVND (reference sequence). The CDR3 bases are TGTGCCAGTAGCCGTACTAGCGGGAGCGGCAATGAGCAGTTCTTC. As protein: CASSRTSGSGNEQFF.

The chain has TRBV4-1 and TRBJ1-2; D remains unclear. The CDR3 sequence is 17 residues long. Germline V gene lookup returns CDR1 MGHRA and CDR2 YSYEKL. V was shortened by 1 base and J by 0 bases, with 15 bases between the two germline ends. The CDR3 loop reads CASSQAGGLRTNYGYTF. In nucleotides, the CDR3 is TGCGCCAGCAGCCAAGCGGGAGGCCTAAGGACTAACTATGGCTACACCTTC.

CDR3 DNA sequence: TGTGCCAGCTCACAAGAGACAGGGGGCGAAGGCTACACCTTC. Encoded protein: CASSQETGGEGYTF. The chain recombines TRBV18 with TRBJ1-2; 10 nucleotides match TRBD1. This CDR3 is built from 14 residues. J was trimmed by 8 bases and V by 4 bases; bases with no gene match: 7. CDR1 and CDR2 (germline): KGHSH, LQKENI.

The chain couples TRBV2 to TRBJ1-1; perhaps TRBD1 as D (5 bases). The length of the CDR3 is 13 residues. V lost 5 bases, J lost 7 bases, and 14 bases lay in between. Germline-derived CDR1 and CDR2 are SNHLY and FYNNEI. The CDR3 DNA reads TGTGCCAGCAGTCGGCAGGGAGGAGGTGAAGCTTTCTTT. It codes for CASSRQGGGEAFF.

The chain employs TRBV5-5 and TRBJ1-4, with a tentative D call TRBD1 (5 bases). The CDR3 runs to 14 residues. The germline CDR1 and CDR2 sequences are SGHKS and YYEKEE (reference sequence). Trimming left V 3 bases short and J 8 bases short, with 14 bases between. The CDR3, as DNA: TGTGCCAGCAGCTGGGCCCACGGGGGAGAAAAACTGTTTTTT. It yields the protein CASSWAHGGEKLFF.

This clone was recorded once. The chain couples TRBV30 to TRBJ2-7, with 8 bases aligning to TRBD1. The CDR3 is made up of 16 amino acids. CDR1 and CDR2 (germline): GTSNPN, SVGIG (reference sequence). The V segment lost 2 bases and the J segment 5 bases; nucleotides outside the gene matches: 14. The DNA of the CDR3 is TGTGCCTGGAGTCTCTCGGACAGGGACTGGAGCGACGAGCAGTACTTC. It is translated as CAWSLSDRDWSDEQYF.

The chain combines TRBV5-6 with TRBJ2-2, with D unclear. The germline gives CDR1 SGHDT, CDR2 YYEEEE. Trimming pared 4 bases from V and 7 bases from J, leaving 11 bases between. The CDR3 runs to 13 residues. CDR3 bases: TGTGCCAGCAGCCCGCGGTTGAGCGGGGAGCTGTTTTTT. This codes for CASSPRLSGELFF.

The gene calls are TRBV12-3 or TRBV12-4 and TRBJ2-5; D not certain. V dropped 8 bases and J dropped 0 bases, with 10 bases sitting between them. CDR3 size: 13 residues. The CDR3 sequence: CASGEVYQETQYF. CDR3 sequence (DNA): TGTGCCAGCGGAGAAGTGTACCAAGAGACCCAGTACTTC.

The CDR3 DNA sequence: TGTGCCAGCAGCTTCGGCAGACGGGGTAATTCACCCCTCCACTTT. Its translation is CASSFGRRGNSPLHF. V gene TRBV13 combines with J gene TRBJ1-6, with D hard to call. V shed 3 bases and J shed 6 bases, with 12 bases lying between them. This CDR3 is 15 amino acids long. Germline V CDR1 and CDR2: PRHDT, FYEKMQ (reference sequence).

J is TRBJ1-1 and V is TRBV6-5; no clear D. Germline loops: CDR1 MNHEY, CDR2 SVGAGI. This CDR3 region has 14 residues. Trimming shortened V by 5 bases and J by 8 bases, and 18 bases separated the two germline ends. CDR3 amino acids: CASSPVGGLTEAFF. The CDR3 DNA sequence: TGTGCCAGCAGTCCGGTGGGCGGACTGACCGAAGCTTTCTTT.

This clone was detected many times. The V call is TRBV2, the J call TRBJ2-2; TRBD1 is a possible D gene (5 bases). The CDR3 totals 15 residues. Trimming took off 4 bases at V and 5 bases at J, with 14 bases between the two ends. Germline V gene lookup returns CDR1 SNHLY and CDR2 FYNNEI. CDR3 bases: TGTGCCAGCAGTGCTACCCAGACAGCAACCGGGGAGCTGTTTTTT. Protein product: CASSATQTATGELFF.

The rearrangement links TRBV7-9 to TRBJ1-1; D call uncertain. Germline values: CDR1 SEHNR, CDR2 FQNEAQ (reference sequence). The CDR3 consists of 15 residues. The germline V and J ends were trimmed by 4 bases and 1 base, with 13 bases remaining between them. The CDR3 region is CASSSRPVTNTEAFF. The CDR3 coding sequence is TGTGCCAGCAGCTCCAGGCCAGTTACGAACACTGAAGCTTTCTTT.

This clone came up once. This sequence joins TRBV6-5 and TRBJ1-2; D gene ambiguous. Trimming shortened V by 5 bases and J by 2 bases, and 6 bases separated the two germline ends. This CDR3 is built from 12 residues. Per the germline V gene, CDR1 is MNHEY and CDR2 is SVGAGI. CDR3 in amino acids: CASSTPNYGYTF. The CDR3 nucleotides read TGTGCCAGCAGTACACCAAACTATGGCTACACCTTC.

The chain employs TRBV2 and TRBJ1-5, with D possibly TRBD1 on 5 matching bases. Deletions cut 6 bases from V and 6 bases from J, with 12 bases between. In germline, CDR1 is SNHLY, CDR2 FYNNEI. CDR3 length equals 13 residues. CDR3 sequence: CASRRQTGQPQHF. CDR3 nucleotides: TGTGCCAGCAGACGACAGACGGGTCAGCCCCAGCATTTT.